The 3 T cell receptor beta chains reported below all come from one sample, sequenced in a study of monozygotic twins with inflammatory bowel disease. Reprocessing the 5' RACE reads, TCRdb reports a single entry for every CDR3 protein and omits DNA. Recorded for this sample: 88,000 or so distinct CDR3 sequences. The source material was blood. These receptors were taken from a human donor with ulcerative colitis or Crohn's disease, or a healthy co-twin of an affected twin (not recorded which).

The chain is built from TRBV4-2 and TRBJ2-3; TCRdb designates TRBD1, a call that cannot be tested without DNA. The CDR3 spans 17 residues. Germline V gene sequence: CDR1 LGHNA, CDR2 YNFKEQ. The CDR3 is CASSQQAGRGGTDTQYF.

The chain carries TRBV5-1 and TRBJ1-1; TCRdb indicates TRBD1, and absent DNA this call remains unverified. The CDR3 totals 13 residues. From germline, CDR1 is SGHRS and CDR2 YFSETQ. CDR3 region: CASSLGTVTEAFF. Full variable domain (missing parts from reference TRBV5-1 and TRBJ1-1): KAGVTQTPRYLIKTRGQQVTLSCSPISGHRSVSWYQQTPGQGLQFLFEYFSETQRNKGNFPGRFSGRQFSNSRSEMNVSTLELGDSALYLCASSLGTVTEAFFGQGTRLTVV.

This chain connects TRBV12-3 or TRBV12-4 to TRBJ2-7; TCRdb reports TRBD2, a call that lacks DNA to check it against. The CDR3 sequence is 15 residues long. CDR3: CASKPGLAGSYEQYF.